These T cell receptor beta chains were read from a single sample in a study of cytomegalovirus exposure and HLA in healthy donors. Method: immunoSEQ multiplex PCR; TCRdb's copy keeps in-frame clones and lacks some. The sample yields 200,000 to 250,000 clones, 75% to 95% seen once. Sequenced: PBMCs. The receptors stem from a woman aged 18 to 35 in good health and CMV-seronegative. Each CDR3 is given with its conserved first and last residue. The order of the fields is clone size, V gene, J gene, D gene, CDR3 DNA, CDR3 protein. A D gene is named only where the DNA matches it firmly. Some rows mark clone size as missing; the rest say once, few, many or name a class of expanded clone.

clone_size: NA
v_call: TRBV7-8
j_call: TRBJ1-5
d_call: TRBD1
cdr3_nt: TGTGCCAGCAGCAAGGACAGGGGTGGCAATCAGCCCCAGCATTTT
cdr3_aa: CASSKDRGGNQPQHF

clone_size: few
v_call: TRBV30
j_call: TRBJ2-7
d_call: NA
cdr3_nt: TGTGCCTGGGGAGCGGACTACGAGCAGTACTTC
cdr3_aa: CAWGADYEQYF

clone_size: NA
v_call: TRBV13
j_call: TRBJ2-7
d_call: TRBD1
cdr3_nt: TGTGCCAGCAGGCCGACAGGGGGCTCCACCTACGAGCAGTACTTC
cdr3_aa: CASRPTGGSTYEQYF

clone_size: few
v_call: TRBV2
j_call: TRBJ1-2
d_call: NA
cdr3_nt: TGTGCCAGCAGCGTACAGGGTGACTATGGCTACACCTTC
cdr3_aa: CASSVQGDYGYTF

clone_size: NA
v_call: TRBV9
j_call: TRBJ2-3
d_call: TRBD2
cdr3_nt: TGTGCCAGCAGCGTAGTAGGGACTACCACAGATACGCAGTATTTT
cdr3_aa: CASSVVGTTTDTQYF

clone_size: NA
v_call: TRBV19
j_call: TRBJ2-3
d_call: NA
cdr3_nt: TGTGCCAGTAGTATAGTACCAGGGGCAGATACGCAGTATTTT
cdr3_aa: CASSIVPGADTQYF

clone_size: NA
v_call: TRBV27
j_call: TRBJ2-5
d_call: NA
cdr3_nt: TGTGCCAGCAGTTTATCCCAGGGATATGGGACCCAGTACTTC
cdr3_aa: CASSLSQGYGTQYF

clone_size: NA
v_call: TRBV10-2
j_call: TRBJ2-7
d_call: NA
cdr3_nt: TGCGCCAGCAGTCGGCCGACGGGGGCCTACGAGCAGTACTTC
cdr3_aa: CASSRPTGAYEQYF

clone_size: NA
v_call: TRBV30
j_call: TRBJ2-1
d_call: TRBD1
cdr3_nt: TGTGCCTGGAGCCGGGACAGGAACAATGAGCAGTTCTTC
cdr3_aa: CAWSRDRNNEQFF

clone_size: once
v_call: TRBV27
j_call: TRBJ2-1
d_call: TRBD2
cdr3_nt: TGTGCCAGCAGTTTATTGCGGGAGGCCTACAATGAGCAGTTCTTC
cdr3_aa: CASSLLREAYNEQFF

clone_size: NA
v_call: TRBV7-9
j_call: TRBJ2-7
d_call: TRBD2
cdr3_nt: TGTGCCAGCAGCTTTGCGGGAGGGTCTAACGAGCAGTACTTC
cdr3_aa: CASSFAGGSNEQYF

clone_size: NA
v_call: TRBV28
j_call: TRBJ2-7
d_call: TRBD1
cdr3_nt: TGTGCCAGCAGTTACCAACAGGGGAACGAGCAGTACTTC
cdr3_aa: CASSYQQGNEQYF

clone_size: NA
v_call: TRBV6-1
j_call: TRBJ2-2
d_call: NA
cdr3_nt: TGTGCCAGCAGGGAAAGTGTCAGGTGGTGGGGCCAGTCCGGGGAGCTGTTTTTT
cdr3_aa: CASRESVRWWGQSGELFF

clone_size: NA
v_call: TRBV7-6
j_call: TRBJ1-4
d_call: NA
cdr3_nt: TGTGCCAGCAGCTCGTGGGGAGAGGAAAAACTGTTTTTT
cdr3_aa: CASSSWGEEKLFF

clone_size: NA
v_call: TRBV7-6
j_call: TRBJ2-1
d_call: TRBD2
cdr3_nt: TGTGCCAGCACCACTCTAGCGGGTCAAGACAATGAGCAGTTCTTC
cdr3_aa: CASTTLAGQDNEQFF

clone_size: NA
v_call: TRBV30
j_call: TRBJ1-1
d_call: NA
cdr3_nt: TGTGCCTGGAGTGTACGGGAGAACACTGAAGCTTTCTTT
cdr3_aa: CAWSVRENTEAFF